This TCR beta chain was captured by sequencing in a study of Graves' ophthalmopathy and Graves' hyperthyroidism. This clonotype showed up many times. The CDR3 extends over 14 amino acids. From germline, CDR1 is SGHRS and CDR2 YFSETQ. V dropped 2 bases and J dropped 6 bases, with 12 bases sitting between them. Beta-chain TCR CDR3 regions were amplified from RNA transcripts. Following a first-round RT-PCR that used HTBI primers, a second-round multiplex PCR was carried out. TCRdb reprocessed the multiplex PCR reads with MiXCR, giving one entry per CDR3 protein. This sample yields some 350,000 distinct CDR3 sequences, of which 17% are seen a single time; 2.4% belongs to the top ten.

This receptor was identified in an adult woman with stable Graves' hyperthyroidism. Sample: peripheral blood. The chain recombines TRBV5-1 with TRBJ1-5; tentatively, D is TRBD1 (6 bases). CDR3 DNA sequence: TGCGCCAGCAGCTTTGGGGGCGGAGGTCAGCCCCAGCATTTT. Translation gives CASSFGGGGQPQHF.